This is a list of T cell receptor beta chains from one sample in a study of graft-versus-host responses after intestinal transplantation. These receptors are not linked to any known antigen. Method: immunoSEQ multiplex PCR; TCRdb's copy keeps in-frame clones and lacks some. The sample holds roughly 80,000 clones, more than 75% seen once. This specimen consisted of unstimulated CD8+ T cells sorted from spleen or lymph node cells, obtained before transplant. All receptors derive from a human donor who was the organ donor for an intestinal transplant. CDR3s leave out the opening cysteine and the closing phenylalanine or tryptophan. Not all rows give a size; the values are once, few, many and, for expanded clones, a class.

TRBJ2-7,.,TRBV5-1,ASSLPGQSYEQY
TRBJ2-1,.,TRBV27,ASSLSPGGDNEQF
TRBJ1-3,.,TRBV30,AWTIEAAGNTIY
TRBJ2-5,.,TRBV4-2,ASSQASSVETQY
TRBJ2-5,.,TRBV5-5,ASSVGQGAGTQY
TRBJ2-3,.,TRBV28,ASTLTSGGADTQY
TRBJ2-1,.,TRBV9,ASSSVGPSSYNEQF
TRBJ1-2,.,TRBV7-3,ASSLGGSSNYGYT
TRBJ2-1,.,TRBV2,ASNYNEQF
TRBJ1-2,.,TRBV28,ASSLRGNYGYT
TRBJ2-7,.,TRBV4-1,ASSQDRGQGAREQY
TRBJ2-5,.,TRBV27,ASSLVAGWLGTQY
TRBJ2-7,few,TRBV4-1,ASSQEEGMLREQY
TRBJ2-2,.,TRBV7-6,ASSFPTSGGAGTGELF
TRBJ2-7,.,TRBV6-6,ASKPPDSSYEQY
TRBJ2-7,.,TRBV28,ASSFQGLGGEQY